This T cell receptor (beta chain) is from a study of blood T cell repertoires in COVID-19. In the study overall: Samples came from the United States, Italy and Spain, spanning acute and convalescent COVID-19.

In the original analysis: Amplifying reference gene primers gave estimates of nucleated cell counts. Assay: immunoSEQ multiplex PCR; the TCRdb copy retains only in-frame clones and omits some. For V, J and clone size, that table is used; D and trimming come from the DNA. The sample has around 450,000 clones; around 87% are singletons. This clonotype was obtained from a woman between 18 and 29 years old who had recovered from COVID-19. Input material: PBMCs or T cells enriched from blood (not recorded which).

CDR3 bases: TGTGCCAGCAGCGGACGGGAGCGGGGGAAGCAGTTCTTC. This codes for CASSGRERGKQFF. The chain is built from TRBV14 and TRBJ2-1, with TRBD2 matching over 8 bases. The V gene's germline CDR1 is SGHDN and CDR2 FVKESK. V shed 5 bases, J shed 11 bases, and the junction held 8 bases outside the gene matches. The CDR3 has 13 amino acids. Using reference TRBV14 and TRBJ2-1 for the parts outside the CDR3, the full variable domain is EAGVTQFPSHSVIEKGQTVTLRCDPISGHDNLYWYRRVMGKEIKFLLHFVKESKQDESGMPNNRFLAERTGGTYSTLKVQPAELEDSGVYFCASSGRERGKQFFGPGTRLTVL.